One sample yielded the 11 T cell receptor beta chains listed below, sequenced in a study of T cell clonality in common variable immunodeficiency. Notes on the study in general: In common variable immunodeficiency, TCR beta chains reportedly carried fewer deletions and N-nucleotide insertions.

Only in-frame clones appear in the TCRdb table, and some are missing; sequencing was by immunoSEQ multiplex PCR. The sample has just over 20,000 clones, none seen only once. Their antigens remain unidentified. Specimen: peripheral blood mononuclear cells. The receptors originated from a human donor with common variable immunodeficiency.

This clone was seen many times. Read sequence stops 3 residues before the CDR3 end, and the germline J gene provides the missing end. This chain links TRBV19 with TRBJ1-5; D unclear. The V gene lost 3 bases and the J gene lost 9 bases, with 18 bases spanning the gap. Germline CDR1 and CDR2: LNHDA and SQIVND (reference sequence). This CDR3 comprises 15 residues. The sequenced part of the CDR3 DNA is TGTGCCAGTAGTATCCTCGGTCCCCCCGAGCCGCCC. Its translation: CASSILGPPEPP. The complete CDR3 reads CASSILGPPEPPQHF.

This clone has ten or more counts. The read is 3 residues too short to cover the CDR3 end, so that end is filled in from the germline J gene. The chain links TRBV2 to TRBJ1-1, with 8 bases matching TRBD1. The CDR3 length is 13 residues. The V and J ends lost 7 bases and 4 bases, in that order; junction bases with no gene match: 5. Per germline, CDR1 SNHLY and CDR2 FYNNEI. The CDR3 sequence is CASTNRGVTEAFF. The covered CDR3 bases are TGTGCCAGCACTAACAGGGGGGTCACTGAA.

This clone showed up many times. The CDR3 end is not reached by the read, which stops 3 residues before it; the germline J gene fills it in. The chain carries TRBV5-1 and TRBJ2-3; D is perhaps TRBD2 (5 bases). Per the germline V gene, CDR1 is SGHRS and CDR2 is YFSETQ. Trimming took off 0 bases at V and 2 bases at J, with 13 bases between the two ends. The CDR3 sequence is 16 residues long. The CDR3 sequence is CASSLGAGGNTDTQYF. The CDR3 DNA, read in part, is TGCGCCAGCAGCTTGGGGGCTGGAGGCAACACAGATACG.

This clone was seen repeatedly, ten times or more. The DNA ends 3 residues before the CDR3 does, and the rest of the CDR3 is filled in from the germline J gene. The rearrangement uses TRBV20-1 and TRBJ2-5; no firm D call. The CDR3 is 12 amino acids. The V and J ends lost 0 bases and 5 bases respectively, with 7 bases between them. Looked up from germline, CDR1 is DFQATT and CDR2 is SNEGSKA (reference sequence). The sequenced CDR3 bases are TGCAGTGCTAGAGAAACCAGTGAGACC. Protein: CSARETSET. The CDR3 in full is CSARETSETQYF.

Many counts were recorded for this clone. The read ends 3 residues early relative to the CDR3; the germline J gene fills the gap. The chain uses TRBV19 and TRBJ2-5, with D perhaps matching TRBD2 (6 bases). The V gene's germline CDR1 is LNHDA and CDR2 SQIVND (reference sequence). CDR3 length: 13 residues. The V end lost 6 bases, the J end lost 2 bases, and 10 bases lay between the germline ends. This chain's CDR3 is CASREGNQETQYF. The sequenced CDR3 bases are TGTGCCAGTAGGGAGGGGAATCAAGAGACC.

This clone was counted many times. Sequencing ends 3 residues short of the CDR3 end; the germline J gene provides the rest. The rearrangement links TRBV4-1 to TRBJ2-5; weak D call: TRBD1 (5 bases). Between the trimmed V and J ends, which lost 4 bases and 2 bases, there was a span of 11 bases. The CDR3 runs 14 residues. CDR1 MGHRA and CDR2 YSYEKL come from the germline V gene. The CDR3 loop is CASSRQLIQETQYF. Incomplete CDR3 DNA: TGCGCCAGCAGCCGACAGCTGATACAAGAGACC.

The table lists this clone with many counts. The CDR3 end lies 3 residues beyond the end of the read and is filled in from the germline J gene. The V and J genes are TRBV19 and TRBJ1-2; 8 bases line up with TRBD1. The CDR3 has 17 amino acids. Looked up from germline, CDR1 is LNHDA and CDR2 is SQIVND (reference sequence). Trimming at V came to 3 bases and at J to 6 bases, leaving 15 bases not matched to a gene. This CDR3 reads CASSMIRTGIPSDGYTF. CDR3 DNA (partial): TGTGCCAGTAGTATGATTCGGACAGGGATTCCTTCTGATGGC.

This clone was picked up many times. The CDR3 extends 3 residues past the end of the read, so its final part is completed from the germline J gene. The chain couples TRBV20-1 to TRBJ1-2; D is possibly TRBD1 (6 bases). The CDR3 length is 12 residues. CDR1 and CDR2 (germline): DFQATT, SNEGSKA (reference sequence). The CDR3: CSAMRDKGGYTF. CDR3 DNA (partial): TGCAGTGCTATGAGGGACAAAGGGGGC.

This clone was seen at least ten times. The read is 3 residues too short to cover the CDR3 end, so that end is filled in from the germline J gene. The rearrangement links TRBV5-4 to TRBJ2-3; D not certain. The CDR3 has 12 amino acids. Germline CDR1 is SGHNT and CDR2 is YYREEE (reference sequence). The part of the CDR3 DNA that was read is TGTGCCAGCAGCATAGACGGCGGTGCG. Translated, it gives CASSIDGGA. The whole CDR3 region reads CASSIDGGAQYF.

This clone has at least ten counts. The read is 3 residues too short to cover the CDR3 end, so that end is filled in from the germline J gene. This chain connects TRBV19 to TRBJ2-7; D might be TRBD1 (6 bases). Trimming cost V 5 bases and J 2 bases, with 22 bases left between them. This CDR3 has 17 residues. Germline V gene sequence: CDR1 LNHDA, CDR2 SQIVND (reference sequence). CDR3 DNA (partial): TGTGCCAGTAGTCGGACGCTTTTGGCAGGGGCCACCTACGAG. The encoded protein is CASSRTLLAGATYE. The full CDR3 is CASSRTLLAGATYEQYF.

Ten or more counts support this clone. Read data end 3 residues before the CDR3 end; the end is taken from the germline J gene. The chain has TRBV18 and TRBJ2-5; D is perhaps TRBD1 (6 bases). The CDR3 runs to 17 residues. Germline assignment: CDR1 KGHSH and CDR2 LQKENI. Trimming took 1 base from V and 3 from J, leaving 18 bases between them. The covered CDR3 bases are TGTGCCAGCTCACCACGCCGGGACACCCGCAGGGAAGAGACC. Protein product: CASSPRRDTRREET. The entire CDR3 protein is CASSPRRDTRREETQYF. Together with reference TRBV18 and TRBJ2-5, the CDR3 gives the full variable domain: NAGVMQNPRHLVRRRGQEARLRCSPMKGHSHVYWYRQLPEEGLKFMVYLQKENIIDESGMPKERFSAEFPKEGPSILRIQQVVRGDSAAYFCASSPRRDTRREETQYFGPGTRLLVL.